A single sample is the source of the 20 T cell receptor beta chains below, sequenced in a study of T cells after yellow fever vaccination. TCRdb recomputed calls from the 5' RACE reads with MiXCR, one row per CDR3 protein. The sample lists 450,000 to 550,000 distinct CDR3 sequences, 20% to 25% occurring once. The sequencing here drew on PBMCs, taken approximately 22 days after the first yellow fever vaccination. The receptors here all came from a man between 18 and 29 years old who received the YFV17D yellow fever vaccine.

This clonotype was observed a handful of times. J is TRBJ1-1 and V is TRBV6-2 or TRBV6-3; D unresolved. Looked up from germline, CDR1 is MNHEY and CDR2 is SVGEGT. The V and J ends lost 0 bases and 4 bases respectively, with 6 bases between them. This CDR3 is 13 amino acids long. The CDR3 DNA sequence: TGTGCCAGCAGTTACTCGATTCTCACTGAAGCTTTCTTT. The encoded protein is CASSYSILTEAFF.

In its sample, this clonotype was seen a few times. The rearrangement joins TRBV5-1 to TRBJ2-2, with TRBD2 matching over 8 bases. The CDR3 covers 18 residues. V trimming: 1 base; J trimming: 3 bases; junction bases outside the gene matches: 11. In germline, CDR1 is SGHRS, CDR2 YFSETQ. CDR3 amino acids: CASSLRNAGGLDTGELFF. CDR3 nucleotide sequence: TGCGCCAGCAGCTTGAGAAATGCGGGGGGCCTGGACACCGGGGAGCTGTTTTTT.

This clonotype was recorded a few times. This sequence joins TRBV9 and TRBJ2-7; the D gene is possibly TRBD1 (5 bases). Trimming shortened V by 9 bases and J by 5 bases, and 12 bases separated the two germline ends. The CDR3 runs 11 residues. The germline V gene has CDR1 SGDLS and CDR2 YYNGEE. CDR3 sequence: CATLGVNEQYF. CDR3 DNA sequence: TGTGCCACCCTAGGGGTCAACGAGCAGTACTTC.

At least ten counts were recorded for this clonotype. CDR3 nucleotides: TGTGCCAGCAGCTTATTCCAGGGGGGGGGTTACGAGCAGTACTTC. As protein: CASSLFQGGGYEQYF. The V gene is TRBV7-2, the J gene TRBJ2-7; D possibly uses TRBD1 or TRBD2 (7 bases each). Germline-derived CDR1 and CDR2 are SGHTA and FQGNSA. The V end lost 2 bases, the J end lost 4 bases, and 15 bases lay between the germline ends. The CDR3 has 15 amino acids.

The rearrangement links TRBV29-1 to TRBJ2-1, with TRBD1 matching over 8 bases. This CDR3 is built from 14 residues. Germline CDR1 is SQVTM and CDR2 is ANQGSEA. The chain's CDR3 is CSSRQGIRYNEQFF. Written as DNA, the CDR3 is TGCAGTTCCCGACAGGGGATTCGATACAATGAGCAGTTCTTC.

V gene TRBV5-6 combines with J gene TRBJ2-5; tentatively, D is TRBD2 (6 bases). CDR1 SGHDT and CDR2 YYEEEE come from the germline V gene. With 5 bases removed from V and 3 bases from J, the gap between germline ends came to 14 bases. This CDR3 has 14 amino acids. The CDR3, as DNA: TGTGCCAGCAGTTCGGGACTCGAAGAAGAGACCCAGTACTTC. Amino acid sequence: CASSSGLEEETQYF.

This clonotype was seen repeatedly, ten times or more. The chain employs TRBV12-3 or TRBV12-4 and TRBJ1-3; TRBD1 might be the D (5 bases). CDR3 length equals 14 residues. V was shortened by 6 bases and J by 4 bases, with 13 bases between the two germline ends. The CDR3 DNA reads as TGTGCCAGCAGACCCGGGACCCTGGGAAACACCATATATTTT. This encodes CASRPGTLGNTIYF.

The rearrangement uses TRBV4-3 and TRBJ2-3, with D unresolved. Germline lookup yields CDR1 LGHNA and CDR2 YSLEER. V lost 0 bases and J lost 10, with 8 bases in between. The CDR3 totals 12 residues. The CDR3 region is CASSQEGFAQYF. CDR3 bases: TGCGCCAGCAGCCAAGAAGGGTTTGCGCAGTATTTT.

This clonotype was found many times. The chain combines TRBV12-3 or TRBV12-4 with TRBJ2-2, with D tentatively TRBD1 (7 bases). CDR3 length: 14 residues. V lost 7 bases and J lost 9, with 18 bases in between. The CDR3 reads CASITGQEGRELFF. The CDR3 DNA is TGTGCCAGCATTACCGGACAGGAGGGCCGGGAGCTGTTTTTT.

The chain links TRBV20-1 to TRBJ1-1; maybe TRBD1 (6 bases). The V end was cut by 4 bases, the J end by 4 bases, with 22 bases between. Germline V gene data show CDR1 as DFQATT and CDR2 as SNEGSKA (reference sequence). This CDR3 spans 16 amino acids. The CDR3 is CSAMNTGRGDGTEAFF. The CDR3, as DNA: TGCAGTGCTATGAACACAGGGAGGGGTGATGGCACTGAAGCTTTCTTT.

This clonotype occurred a few times. The chain carries TRBV12-3 or TRBV12-4 and TRBJ2-6; 7 positions match TRBD1. Trimming at V came to 1 base and at J to 1 base, leaving 10 bases not matched to a gene. The CDR3 loop spans 19 amino acids. The CDR3 is CASSLGRDREISGANVLTF. The DNA for the CDR3 is TGTGCCAGCAGTTTAGGGAGAGACAGGGAAATTTCTGGGGCCAACGTCCTGACTTTC.

This clonotype was detected a few times. V gene TRBV15 combines with J gene TRBJ1-6; 8 bases are shared with TRBD1. The CDR3 loop spans 16 amino acids. CDR1 is LNHNV and CDR2 is YYDKDF in the germline V gene (reference sequence). V shed 5 bases and J 4 bases; nucleotides not matched to a gene: 7. CDR3 coding DNA: TGTGCCACCAGCGGGGACAGGAGATCGTATAATTCACCCCTCCACTTT. Its protein product is CATSGDRRSYNSPLHF.

The chain links TRBV7-6 to TRBJ1-1; TRBD1 matches at 8 bases. CDR1 and CDR2 (germline): SGHVS, FNYEAQ. This CDR3 contains 12 residues. V trimming: 5 bases; J trimming: 8 bases; junction bases outside the gene matches: 4. CDR3 nucleotides: TGTGCCAGCAGCCGATGGACAGGGGAAGCTTTCTTT. Translating gives CASSRWTGEAFF.

This clonotype was detected only a few times. CDR3 residues: CASSFLRDQPQHF. In DNA, the CDR3 is TGTGCCAGCAGTTTCCTACGGGATCAGCCCCAGCATTTT. V is TRBV12-3 or TRBV12-4 and J is TRBJ1-5; D gene unclear. V was trimmed by 3 bases and J by 5 bases, leaving 8 bases between them. The CDR3 loop spans 13 amino acids.

This clonotype was seen many times. The chain links TRBV12-3 or TRBV12-4 to TRBJ2-7, with a tentative D call TRBD1 (6 bases). The CDR3 has 13 amino acids. Trimming left V 6 bases short and J 6 bases short, with 15 bases between. The CDR3 nucleotides read TGTGCCAGCAGCTCCCGGGACATCCCCGAGCAGTACTTC. This encodes CASSSRDIPEQYF.

This clonotype has just a few counts. V and J are TRBV25-1 and TRBJ2-2; 7 positions match TRBD1. The length of the CDR3 is 13 residues. Losses at the gene ends were 6 bases for V and 6 bases for J; bases not matched to a gene: 4. Germline-derived CDR1 and CDR2 are MGHDK and SYGVNS. The CDR3 region has the DNA TGTGCCAGCAGGACAGGGTTGGCCGGGGAGCTGTTTTTT. It translates to CASRTGLAGELFF.

The chain has TRBV20-1 and TRBJ2-1, with D hard to call. Germline values: CDR1 DFQATT, CDR2 SNEGSKA (reference sequence). V shed 4 bases and J shed 4 bases, with 17 bases lying between them. The CDR3 contains 15 residues. DNA of the CDR3: TGCAGTGCTAAGGTCTTTTTTGAAAGGTACAATGAGCAGTTCTTC. It codes for CSAKVFFERYNEQFF.

The sample holds a few counts of this clonotype. The rearrangement uses TRBV7-3 and TRBJ2-1, with D tentatively TRBD1 (6 bases). This CDR3 is built from 15 residues. Trimming removed 6 bases at V and 0 bases at J, with 12 bases between. Germline V gives CDR1 SGHTA, CDR2 FQGTGA. The CDR3 sequence is CASSSRQVSYNEQFF. The CDR3 DNA reads as TGTGCCAGCAGTTCCCGACAGGTCTCCTACAATGAGCAGTTCTTC.

This clonotype was detected only a few times. The chain combines TRBV6-2 or TRBV6-3 with TRBJ1-3, with D unresolved. V was cut by 6 bases and J by 4 bases, with 10 bases left in between. Looked up from germline, CDR1 is MNHEY and CDR2 is SVGEGT. CDR3 length: 13 amino acids. CDR3 region: CASSPVHGNTIYF. Written as DNA, the CDR3 is TGTGCCAGCAGCCCCGTCCACGGAAACACCATATATTTT.

This clonotype was found a few times. V and J are TRBV10-2 and TRBJ1-6; 7 positions agree with TRBD1. The CDR3 is 14 amino acids. In germline, CDR1 is WSHSY, CDR2 SAAADI. V was pared by 0 bases and J by 10 bases, with 3 bases of the junction left unmatched. As DNA, the CDR3 is TGCGCCAGCAGTGAGTCGACAGGGACCTCACCCCTCCACTTT. This translates into CASSESTGTSPLHF.